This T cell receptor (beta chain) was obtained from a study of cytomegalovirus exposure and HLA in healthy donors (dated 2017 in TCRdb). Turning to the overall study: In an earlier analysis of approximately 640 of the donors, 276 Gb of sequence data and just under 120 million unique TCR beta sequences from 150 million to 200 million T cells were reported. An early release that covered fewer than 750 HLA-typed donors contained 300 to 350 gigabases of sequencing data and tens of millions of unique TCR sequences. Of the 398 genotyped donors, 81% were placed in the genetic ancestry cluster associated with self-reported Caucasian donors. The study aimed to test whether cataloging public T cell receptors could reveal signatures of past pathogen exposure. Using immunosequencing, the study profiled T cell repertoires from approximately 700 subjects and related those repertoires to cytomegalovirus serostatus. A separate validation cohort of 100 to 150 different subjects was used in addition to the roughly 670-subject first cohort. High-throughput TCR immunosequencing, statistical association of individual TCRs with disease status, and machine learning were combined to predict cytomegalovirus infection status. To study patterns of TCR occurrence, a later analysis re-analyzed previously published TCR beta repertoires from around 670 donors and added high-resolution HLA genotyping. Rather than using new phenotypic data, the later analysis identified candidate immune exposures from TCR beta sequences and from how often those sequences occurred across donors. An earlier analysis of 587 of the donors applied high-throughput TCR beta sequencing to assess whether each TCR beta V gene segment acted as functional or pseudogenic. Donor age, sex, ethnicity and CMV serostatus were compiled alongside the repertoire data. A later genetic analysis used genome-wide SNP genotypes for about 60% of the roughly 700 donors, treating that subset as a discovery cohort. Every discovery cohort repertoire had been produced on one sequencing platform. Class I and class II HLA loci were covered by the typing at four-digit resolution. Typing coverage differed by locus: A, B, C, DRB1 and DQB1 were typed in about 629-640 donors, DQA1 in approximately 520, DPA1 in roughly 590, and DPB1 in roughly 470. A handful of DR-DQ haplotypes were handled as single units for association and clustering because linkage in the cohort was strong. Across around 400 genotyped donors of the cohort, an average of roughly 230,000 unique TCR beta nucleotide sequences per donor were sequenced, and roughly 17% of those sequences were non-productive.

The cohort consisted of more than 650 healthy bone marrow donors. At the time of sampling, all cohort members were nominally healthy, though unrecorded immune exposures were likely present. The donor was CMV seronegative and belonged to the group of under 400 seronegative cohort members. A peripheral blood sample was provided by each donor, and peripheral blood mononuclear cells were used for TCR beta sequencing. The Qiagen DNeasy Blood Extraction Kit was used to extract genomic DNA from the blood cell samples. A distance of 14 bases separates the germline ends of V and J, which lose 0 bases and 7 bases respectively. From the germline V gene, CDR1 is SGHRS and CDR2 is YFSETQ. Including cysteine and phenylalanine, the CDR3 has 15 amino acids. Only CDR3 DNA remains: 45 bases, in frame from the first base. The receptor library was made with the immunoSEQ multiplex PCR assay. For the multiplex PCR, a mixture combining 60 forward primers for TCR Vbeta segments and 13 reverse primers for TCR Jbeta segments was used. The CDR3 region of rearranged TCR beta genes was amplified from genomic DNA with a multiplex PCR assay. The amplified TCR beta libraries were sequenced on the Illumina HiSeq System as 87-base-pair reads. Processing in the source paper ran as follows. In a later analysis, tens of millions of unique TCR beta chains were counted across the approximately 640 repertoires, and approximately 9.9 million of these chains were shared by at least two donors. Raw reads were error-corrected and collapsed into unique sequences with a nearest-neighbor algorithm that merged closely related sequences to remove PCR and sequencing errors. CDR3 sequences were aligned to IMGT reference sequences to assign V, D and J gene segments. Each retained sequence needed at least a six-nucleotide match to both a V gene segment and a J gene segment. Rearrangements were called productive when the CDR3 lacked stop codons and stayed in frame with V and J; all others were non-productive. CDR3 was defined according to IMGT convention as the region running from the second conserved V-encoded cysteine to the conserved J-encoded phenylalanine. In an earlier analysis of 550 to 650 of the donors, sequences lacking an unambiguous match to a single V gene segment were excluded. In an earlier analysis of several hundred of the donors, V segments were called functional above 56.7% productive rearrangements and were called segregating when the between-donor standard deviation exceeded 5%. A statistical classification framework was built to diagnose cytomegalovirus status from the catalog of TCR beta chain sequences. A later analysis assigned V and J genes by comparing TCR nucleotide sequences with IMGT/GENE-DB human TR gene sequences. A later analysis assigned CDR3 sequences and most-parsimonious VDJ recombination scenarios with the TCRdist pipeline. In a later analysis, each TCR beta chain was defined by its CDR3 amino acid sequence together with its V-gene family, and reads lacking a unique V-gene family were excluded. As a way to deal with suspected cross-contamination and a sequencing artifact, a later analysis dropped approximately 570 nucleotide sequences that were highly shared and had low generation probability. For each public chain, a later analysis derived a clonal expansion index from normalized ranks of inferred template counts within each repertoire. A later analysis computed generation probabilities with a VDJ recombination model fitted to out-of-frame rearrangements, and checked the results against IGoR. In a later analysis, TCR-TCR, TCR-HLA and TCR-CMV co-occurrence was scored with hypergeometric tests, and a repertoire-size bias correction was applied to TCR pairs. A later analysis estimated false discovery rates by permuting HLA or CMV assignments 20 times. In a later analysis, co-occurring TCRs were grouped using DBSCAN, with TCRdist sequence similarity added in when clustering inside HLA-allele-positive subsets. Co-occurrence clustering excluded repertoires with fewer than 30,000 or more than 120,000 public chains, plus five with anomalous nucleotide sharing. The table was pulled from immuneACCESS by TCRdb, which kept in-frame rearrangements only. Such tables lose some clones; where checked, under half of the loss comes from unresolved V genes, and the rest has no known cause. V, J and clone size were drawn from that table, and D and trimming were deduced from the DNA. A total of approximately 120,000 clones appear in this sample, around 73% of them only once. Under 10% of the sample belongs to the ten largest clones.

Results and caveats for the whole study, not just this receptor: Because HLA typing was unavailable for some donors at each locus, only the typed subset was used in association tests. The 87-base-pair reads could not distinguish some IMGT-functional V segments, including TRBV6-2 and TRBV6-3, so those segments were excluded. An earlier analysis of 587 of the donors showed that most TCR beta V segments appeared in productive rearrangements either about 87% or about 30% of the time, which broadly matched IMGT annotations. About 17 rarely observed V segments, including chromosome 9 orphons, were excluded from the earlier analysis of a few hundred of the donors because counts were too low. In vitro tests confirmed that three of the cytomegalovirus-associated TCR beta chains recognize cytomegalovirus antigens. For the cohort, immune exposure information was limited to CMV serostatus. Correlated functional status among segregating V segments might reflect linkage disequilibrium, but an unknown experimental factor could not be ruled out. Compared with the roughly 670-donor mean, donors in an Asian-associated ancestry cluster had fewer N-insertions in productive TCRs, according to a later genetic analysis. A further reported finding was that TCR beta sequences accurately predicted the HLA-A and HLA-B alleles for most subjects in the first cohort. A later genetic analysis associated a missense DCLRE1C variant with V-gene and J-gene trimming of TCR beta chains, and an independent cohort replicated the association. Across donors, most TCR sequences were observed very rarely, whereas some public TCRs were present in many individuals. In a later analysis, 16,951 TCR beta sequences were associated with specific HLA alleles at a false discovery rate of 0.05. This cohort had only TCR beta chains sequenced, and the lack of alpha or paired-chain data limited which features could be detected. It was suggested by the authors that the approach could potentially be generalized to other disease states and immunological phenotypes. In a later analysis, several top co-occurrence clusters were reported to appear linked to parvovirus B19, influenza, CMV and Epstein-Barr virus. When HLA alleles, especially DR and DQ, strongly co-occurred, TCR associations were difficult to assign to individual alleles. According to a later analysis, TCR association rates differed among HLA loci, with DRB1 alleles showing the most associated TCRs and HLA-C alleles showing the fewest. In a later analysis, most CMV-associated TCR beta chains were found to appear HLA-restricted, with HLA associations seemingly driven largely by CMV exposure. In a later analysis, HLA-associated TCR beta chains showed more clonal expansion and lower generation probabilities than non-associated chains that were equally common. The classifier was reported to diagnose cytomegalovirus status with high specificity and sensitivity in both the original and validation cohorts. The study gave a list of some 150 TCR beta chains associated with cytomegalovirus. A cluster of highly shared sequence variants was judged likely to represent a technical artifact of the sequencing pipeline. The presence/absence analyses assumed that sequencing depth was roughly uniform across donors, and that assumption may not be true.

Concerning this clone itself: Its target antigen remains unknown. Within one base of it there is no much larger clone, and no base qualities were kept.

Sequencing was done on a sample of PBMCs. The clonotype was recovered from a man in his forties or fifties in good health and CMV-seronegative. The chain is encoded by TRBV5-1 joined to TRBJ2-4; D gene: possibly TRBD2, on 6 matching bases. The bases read TGCGCCAGCAGCTTGGCGGACGGCGGGGTGAACATTCAGTACTTC. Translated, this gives CASSLADGGVNIQYF.